Listed below are T cell receptor beta chains from one sample, sequenced in a study of shared clonotypes between healthy human individuals. Some clones are missing from TCRdb's copy, which holds only in-frame ones; the method was immunoSEQ multiplex PCR. The table has about 2 million clones, about 95% seen once; the top ten hold 1% to 1.3%. What was sequenced was naive CD8+ T cells sorted from blood. The receptor source for this set is a man aged 18 to 30 in good health. Each CDR3 is given with its conserved first and last residue. Fields, in order: D gene, J gene, V gene, clone size, CDR3 DNA, CDR3 protein. D genes are given only for firm matches. Clone sizes are given selectively: once, few, many, or a class where the clone is expanded.

>-|TRBJ1-1|TRBV19|-
TGTGCCAGTAGTATCCGGGTGGGCACTGAAGCTTTCTTT
CASSIRVGTEAFF
>-|TRBJ2-6|TRBV4-3|-
TGCGCCAGCAGCCAAGATCTATACTCTGGGGCCAACGTCCTGACTTTC
CASSQDLYSGANVLTF
>TRBD1|TRBJ2-7|TRBV2|-
TGTGCCAGCAAAGGAACGGACAGGGACGAGCAGTACTTC
CASKGTDRDEQYF
>-|TRBJ1-2|TRBV9|-
TGTGCCAGCAGCGAGACAGGCGTAGCTAACTATGGCTACACCTTC
CASSETGVANYGYTF
>-|TRBJ2-1|TRBV27|-
TGTGCCAGCCGAACCGGACACCCCCTCTACAATGAGCAGTTCTTC
CASRTGHPLYNEQFF
>-|TRBJ2-3|TRBV27|-
TGTGCCAGCACCCCCCTCGCTAGCACAGATACGCAGTATTTT
CASTPLASTDTQYF
>-|TRBJ1-2|TRBV28|-
TGTGCCAGCAGTTTGCGGGGGGATGGCTACACCTTC
CASSLRGDGYTF
>-|TRBJ1-6|TRBV4-1|once
TGCGCCAGCAGCCAAGAGCGCGGACTGTATAATTCACCCCTCCACTTT
CASSQERGLYNSPLHF
>-|TRBJ2-1|TRBV30|-
TGTGCCTGGAGTCGAGGTCACAATGAGCAGTTCTTC
CAWSRGHNEQFF
>TRBD2|TRBJ2-1|TRBV7-8|-
TGTGCCAGCAGCAGACCCCTAGCGGGAGTCGACCATGAGCAGTTCTTC
CASSRPLAGVDHEQFF
>TRBD1|TRBJ2-1|TRBV7-9|-
TGTGCCAGCAGCTTTTGGACAGGAAGGGATGAGCAGTTCTTC
CASSFWTGRDEQFF
>-|TRBJ2-7|TRBV6-6|-
TGTGCCAGCAGTGACAACAGGGTAGCCCACTACGAGCAGTACTTC
CASSDNRVAHYEQYF
>TRBD2|TRBJ2-1|TRBV4-3|-
TGCGCCAGCAGCCAAGATCTTGCGGGAGAGGCAAATGAGCAGTTCTTC
CASSQDLAGEANEQFF
>-|TRBJ2-1|TRBV29-1|-
TGCAGCGTTGGGGCGGACGCTGGCATGGGGCTTGGTTTCAATGAGCAGTTCTTC
CSVGADAGMGLGFNEQFF
>-|TRBJ1-6|TRBV19|-
TGTGCCAGCCAAAAAGCAGCGGATTCACCCCTCCACTTT
CASQKAADSPLHF
>-|TRBJ2-2|TRBV27|-
TGTGCCAGCAGTTTGGTGAGCACCGGGGAGCTGTTTTTT
CASSLVSTGELFF
>TRBD2|TRBJ2-1|TRBV13|-
TGTGCCAGCAGCTTAGGGAGGACTAGCGGGGGGAGCTCCTACAATGAGCAGTTCTTC
CASSLGRTSGGSSYNEQFF
>TRBD1|TRBJ1-2|TRBV10-3|-
TGTGCCATCAGTGAGCCGGACAGGGGTGACTATGGCTACACCTTC
CAISEPDRGDYGYTF
>-|TRBJ1-1|TRBV4-1|once
TGCGCCAGCAGCCCGTCAGCGAGGTGGGGCACTGAAGCTTTCTTT
CASSPSARWGTEAFF
>-|TRBJ2-2|TRBV11-2|-
TGTGCCAGCAGCTTAGATGTCGCCACCGGGGAGCTGTTTTTT
CASSLDVATGELFF
>-|TRBJ2-3|TRBV18|-
TGTGCCAGCTCAGCCACGTCCGGACAGAAAGATACGCAGTATTTT
CASSATSGQKDTQYF
>-|TRBJ2-1|TRBV20-1|-
TGCAGTGCTACCGAGCTAGATGAGCAGTTCTTC
CSATELDEQFF
>-|TRBJ1-1|TRBV12-5|-
TGTGCTAGTGGAAAGGGGATGAACACTGAAGCTTTCTTT
CASGKGMNTEAFF
>-|TRBJ2-1|TRBV7-9|-
TGTGCCAGCAGCTTAGCAGGGACATACAATGAGCAGTTCTTC
CASSLAGTYNEQFF
>-|TRBJ1-5|TRBV28|-
TGTGCCAGCAGTTTGGACAGTCAGCCCCAGCATTTT
CASSLDSQPQHF
>-|TRBJ2-7|TRBV5-4|-
TGTGCCAGCAGCTTAGGGGAAAGCTCCTACGAGCAGTACTTC
CASSLGESSYEQYF
>TRBD1|TRBJ1-1|TRBV15|once
TGTGCCACATCCTCAAACAGGGGACCCACTGAAGCTTTCTTT
CATSSNRGPTEAFF
>-|TRBJ1-1|TRBV5-1|-
TGCGCCAGCAGCTTGGCAGGGGCCAGGGGGAACACTGAAGCTTTCTTT
CASSLAGARGNTEAFF
>TRBD1|TRBJ2-5|TRBV27|-
TGTGCCAGCAGTCTGGACAGGGGATTCCAAGAGACCCAGTACTTC
CASSLDRGFQETQYF
>TRBD1|TRBJ1-6|TRBV7-9|-
TGTGCCAGCAGCTGGACAGGTCCCTCCTATAATTCACCCCTCCACTTT
CASSWTGPSYNSPLHF
>-|TRBJ2-7|TRBV4-3|-
TGCGCCAGCAGCCAAGATGGAGGGACCGAGCAGTACTTC
CASSQDGGTEQYF
>-|TRBJ1-2|TRBV7-9|-
TGTGCCAGCAGCTTAGTTCCAGGATCAGGCTACACCTTC
CASSLVPGSGYTF
>TRBD1|TRBJ1-6|TRBV4-1|few
TGCGCCAGCAGTACCGAAAGGACAGGGCCCAATTCACCCCTCCACTTT
CASSTERTGPNSPLHF
>-|TRBJ2-7|TRBV11-2|-
TGTGCCAGCAGCAACCCGGGAGGGGGACAGGGTCCCTACGAGCAGTACTTC
CASSNPGGGQGPYEQYF
>-|TRBJ2-2|TRBV4-3|-
TGCGCCAGCAGCCAAGTTGCGGTGAGCGACCAGAACACCGGGGAGCTGTTTTTT
CASSQVAVSDQNTGELFF
>-|TRBJ1-3|TRBV2|-
TGTGCCAGCAGTGAGGATTTCGGAAACACCATATATTTT
CASSEDFGNTIYF
>TRBD1|TRBJ2-1|TRBV6-4|-
TGTGCCAGCAGTGAACAGGGGGCAAATGAGCAGTTCTTC
CASSEQGANEQFF
>TRBD2|TRBJ2-2|TRBV11-2|-
TGTGCCAGCAGCCCTCGCGGGACTAGCGGATACACCGGGGAGCTGTTTTTT
CASSPRGTSGYTGELFF
>TRBD1|TRBJ1-1|TRBV2|-
TGTGCCAGCAGCGAACTCTGGACAGGACTGAACACTGAAGCTTTCTTT
CASSELWTGLNTEAFF
>-|TRBJ2-2|TRBV10-3|-
TGTGCCATCAGGGCAACAACCGGGATAACCGGGGAGCTGTTTTTT
CAIRATTGITGELFF
>-|TRBJ2-7|TRBV30|-
TGTGCCTGGGCGGGTCCCGCCAACGAGCAGTACTTC
CAWAGPANEQYF
>TRBD2|TRBJ2-7|TRBV7-8|-
TGTGCCAGCAGGTCCCTGGGCCTAAGCGGGAGTCCCGACGAGCAGTACTTC
CASRSLGLSGSPDEQYF
>TRBD2|TRBJ2-2|TRBV7-6|-
TGTGCCAGCAGCTTAGGTCAGGCTAGCGGGCTGTTTTTT
CASSLGQASGLFF
>-|TRBJ1-2|TRBV30|-
TGTGCCTGGAGTGGAGACGGCTATGGCTACACCTTC
CAWSGDGYGYTF
>-|TRBJ2-5|TRBV11-2|-
TGTGCCAGCAGCTTCCCACAGAGAGAGACCCAGTACTTC
CASSFPQRETQYF
>-|TRBJ1-1|TRBV30|-
TGTGCCTGGAGTGTACAAGGCCGCAGCCTTCTGAACACTGAAGCTTTCTTT
CAWSVQGRSLLNTEAFF
>-|TRBJ2-7|TRBV6-1|-
TGTGCCAGCAGTGAAGCGCAGTGGGTCTACGAGCAGTACTTC
CASSEAQWVYEQYF
>TRBD2|TRBJ2-1|TRBV10-3|-
TGTGCCATCAGTGAGCTAGCGGGAGAATACGATGAGCAGTTCTTC
CAISELAGEYDEQFF
>TRBD1|TRBJ2-3|TRBV9|-
TGTGCCAGCAGCGTAAACCCGAGGGACAGTTCCACAGATACGCAGTATTTT
CASSVNPRDSSTDTQYF
>-|TRBJ2-5|TRBV4-1|-
TGCGCCAGCAGCCAAGATCAGGATTTCCAAGAGACCCAGTACTTC
CASSQDQDFQETQYF
>-|TRBJ2-3|TRBV5-1|-
TGCGCCAGCAGCCTGGGCAGCACAGATACGCAGTATTTT
CASSLGSTDTQYF
>-|TRBJ2-7|TRBV5-4|-
TGTGCCAGCAGCTTTTACTCCTACGAGCAGTACTTC
CASSFYSYEQYF
>-|TRBJ2-1|TRBV7-6|-
TGTGCCAGCAGCCAGGGTCCCTCGATTGAGCAGTTCTTC
CASSQGPSIEQFF
>-|TRBJ1-1|TRBV10-1|-
TGCGCCAGCAGTGAGGGGGTTCTCTGGAACACTGAAGCTTTCTTT
CASSEGVLWNTEAFF
>-|TRBJ2-2|TRBV6-5|-
TGTGCCAGCAGTTACTCTGGCAGCCTCGTTACCGGGGAGCTGTTTTTT
CASSYSGSLVTGELFF
>-|TRBJ1-6|TRBV27|-
TGTGCCAGCAGTCCCTCAGAGGGAGAGTTTGTTTCACCCCTCCACTTT
CASSPSEGEFVSPLHF
>TRBD2|TRBJ2-7|TRBV11-2|-
TGTGCCAGCAGCTTAGTTTTAGCGGGACCTTCCTACGAGCAGTACTTC
CASSLVLAGPSYEQYF